This T cell receptor (beta chain) was identified in a study of identical twins. This clonotype appeared many times. Its antigen is undetermined. A junction end diverges from the germline sequence, so it may reflect a read error. TCRdb re-called the 5' RACE reads with MiXCR, one entry per CDR3 protein. The sample holds around 300,000 distinct CDR3 sequences, roughly 8.6% seen once. CDR1 and CDR2 from the germline V gene are SQVTM and ANQGSEA. CDR3 length: 16 residues. Study-wide results and caveats: Within cord blood, abundant beta clonotypes carried fewer insertions, but memory repertoires showed no such trend.

This sample was shared with a second study, whose subject was yellow fever vaccine responses in identical twins.

This clonotype was sampled from a woman aged 18-29 years in good health. J is TRBJ2-1 and V is TRBV29-1, with D possibly TRBD2 on 6 matching bases. Input material: memory (CD45RO+) T cells sorted from blood. CDR3 sequence: CSVEGETASAHNEQFF. For the CDR3, the DNA is TGCAGCGTAGAAGGTGAGACGGCTAGCGCACACAATGAGCAGTTCTTC.